The 5 T cell receptor beta chains presented below share a single source sample, sequenced in a study of T cells after yellow fever vaccination. TCRdb independently ran MiXCR on the 5' RACE reads; one entry per CDR3 protein. This table holds nearly 550,000 distinct CDR3 sequences, around 21% found once. The specimen was PBMCs, collected 15 days after the yellow fever booster vaccination. Source of these receptors: a man aged 30-40 years who received the YFV17D yellow fever vaccine.

There are a few counts of this clonotype. V and J are TRBV9 and TRBJ2-2, with D perhaps matching TRBD1 (6 bases). The V end was cut by 0 bases, the J end by 2 bases, with 8 bases between. From germline, CDR1 is SGDLS and CDR2 YYNGEE. The CDR3 is 15 amino acids. DNA for the CDR3: TGTGCCAGCAGCGTAGAACAGGGAAACACCGGGGAGCTGTTTTTT. This encodes CASSVEQGNTGELFF.

The CDR3 loop is CASSQAALAATYNEQFF. The CDR3 DNA is TGCGCCAGCAGCCAAGCGGCGCTAGCGGCCACCTACAATGAGCAGTTCTTC. The chain combines TRBV4-3 with TRBJ2-1; 7 bases line up with TRBD2. This CDR3 has 17 residues. The germline gives CDR1 LGHNA, CDR2 YSLEER. With V trimmed by 1 base and J by 2 bases, 8 bases remained unmatched.

Ten or more counts support this clonotype. This chain connects TRBV7-9 to TRBJ2-1; D call uncertain. Trimming removed 1 base at V and 8 bases at J, with 0 bases between. Germline V CDR1 and CDR2: SEHNR, FQNEAQ (reference sequence). CDR3 size: 10 residues. CDR3 sequence reads: CASSLDEQFF. The CDR3 region has the DNA TGTGCCAGCAGCTTAGATGAGCAGTTCTTC.

The gene calls are TRBV5-1 and TRBJ2-1; D remains unclear. CDR3 length equals 16 residues. V was trimmed by 1 base and J by 7 bases, leaving 18 bases between them. Germline loops: CDR1 SGHRS, CDR2 YFSETQ. The CDR3: CASSLTSLRGGNEQFF. CDR3 in DNA: TGCGCCAGCAGCTTGACGTCATTGAGAGGTGGGAATGAGCAGTTCTTC.

This clonotype was counted only a few times. This chain uses TRBV15 with TRBJ2-5; D not certain. CDR1 and CDR2 (germline): LNHNV, YYDKDF (reference sequence). V lost 1 base, J lost 5 bases, and 11 bases lay in between. The CDR3 is 14 residues long. The CDR3 region is CATSRVGTEETQYF. In DNA form, the CDR3 reads TGTGCCACCAGCAGAGTTGGCACAGAGGAGACCCAGTACTTC.